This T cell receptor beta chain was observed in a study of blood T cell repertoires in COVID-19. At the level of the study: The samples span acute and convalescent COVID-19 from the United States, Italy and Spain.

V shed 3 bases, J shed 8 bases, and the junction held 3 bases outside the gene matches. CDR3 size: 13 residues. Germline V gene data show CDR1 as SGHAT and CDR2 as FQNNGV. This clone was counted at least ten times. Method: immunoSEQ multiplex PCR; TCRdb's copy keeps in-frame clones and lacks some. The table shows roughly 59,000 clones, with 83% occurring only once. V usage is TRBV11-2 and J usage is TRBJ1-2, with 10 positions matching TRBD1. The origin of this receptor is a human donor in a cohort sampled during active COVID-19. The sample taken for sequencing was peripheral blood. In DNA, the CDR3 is TGTGCCAGCAGCTTCGGGACAGGGGACGGCTACACCTTC. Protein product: CASSFGTGDGYTF.